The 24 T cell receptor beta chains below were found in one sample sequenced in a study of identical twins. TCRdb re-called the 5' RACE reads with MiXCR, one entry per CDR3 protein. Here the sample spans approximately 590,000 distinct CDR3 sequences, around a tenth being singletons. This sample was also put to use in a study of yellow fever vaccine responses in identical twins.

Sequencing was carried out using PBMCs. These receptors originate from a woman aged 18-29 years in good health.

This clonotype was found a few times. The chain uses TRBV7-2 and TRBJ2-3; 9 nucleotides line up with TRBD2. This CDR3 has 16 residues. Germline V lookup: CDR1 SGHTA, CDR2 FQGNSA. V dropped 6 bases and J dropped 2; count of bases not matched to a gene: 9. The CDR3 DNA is TGTGCCAGCAGTGGTCTTGCGGGGGGGGACACAGATACGCAGTATTTT. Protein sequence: CASSGLAGGDTDTQYF.

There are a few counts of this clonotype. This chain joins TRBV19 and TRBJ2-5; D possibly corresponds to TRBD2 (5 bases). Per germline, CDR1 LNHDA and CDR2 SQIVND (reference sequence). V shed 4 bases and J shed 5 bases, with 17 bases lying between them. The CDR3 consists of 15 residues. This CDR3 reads CASSTRTLPVETQYF. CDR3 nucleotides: TGTGCCAGTAGTACGCGGACTCTCCCTGTGGAGACCCAGTACTTC.

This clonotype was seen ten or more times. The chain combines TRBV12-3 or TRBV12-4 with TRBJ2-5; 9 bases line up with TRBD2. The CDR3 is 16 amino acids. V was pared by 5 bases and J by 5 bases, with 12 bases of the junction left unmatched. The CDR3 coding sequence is TGTGCCAGCAGTCCCCGGGTAGCGGGGGCTGGGGAGACCCAGTACTTC. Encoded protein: CASSPRVAGAGETQYF.

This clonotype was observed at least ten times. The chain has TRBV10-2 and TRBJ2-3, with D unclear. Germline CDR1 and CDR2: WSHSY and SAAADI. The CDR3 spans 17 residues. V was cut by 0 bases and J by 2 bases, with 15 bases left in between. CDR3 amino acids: CASSESTASRHTDTQYF. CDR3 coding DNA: TGCGCCAGCAGTGAGTCGACGGCCAGCAGACACACAGATACGCAGTATTTT.

CDR3 protein: CASSQDAQGLAGAYEQYF. DNA for the CDR3: TGCGCCAGCAGCCAAGATGCCCAAGGACTAGCGGGAGCCTACGAGCAGTACTTC. V usage is TRBV4-3 and J usage is TRBJ2-7; TRBD2 aligns across 13 bases. Unmatched junction bases numbered 7, after V lost 0 bases and J lost 2 bases. The CDR3 loop spans 18 amino acids. Germline V gives CDR1 LGHNA, CDR2 YSLEER.

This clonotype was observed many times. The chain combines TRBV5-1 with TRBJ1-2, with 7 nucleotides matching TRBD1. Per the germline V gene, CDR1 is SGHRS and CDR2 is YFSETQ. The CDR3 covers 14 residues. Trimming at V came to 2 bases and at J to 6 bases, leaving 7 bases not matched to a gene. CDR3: CASSFGQDGDGYTF. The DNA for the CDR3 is TGCGCCAGCAGCTTTGGACAGGACGGCGATGGCTACACCTTC.

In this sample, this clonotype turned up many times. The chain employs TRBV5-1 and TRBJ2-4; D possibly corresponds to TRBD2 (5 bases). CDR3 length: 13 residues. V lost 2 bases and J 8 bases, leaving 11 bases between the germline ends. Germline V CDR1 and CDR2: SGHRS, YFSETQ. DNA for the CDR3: TGCGCCAGCAGCTTCGGGGATTCGGACATTCAGTACTTC. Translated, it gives CASSFGDSDIQYF. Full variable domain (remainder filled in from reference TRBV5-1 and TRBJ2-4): KAGVTQTPRYLIKTRGQQVTLSCSPISGHRSVSWYQQTPGQGLQFLFEYFSETQRNKGNFPGRFSGRQFSNSRSEMNVSTLELGDSALYLCASSFGDSDIQYFGAGTRLSVL.

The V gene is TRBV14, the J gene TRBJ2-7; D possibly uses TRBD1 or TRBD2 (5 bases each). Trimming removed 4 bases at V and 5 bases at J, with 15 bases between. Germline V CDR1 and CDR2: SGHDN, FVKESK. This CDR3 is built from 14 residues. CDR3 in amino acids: CASSPPGSGHEQYF. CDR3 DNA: TGTGCCAGCAGCCCACCAGGGAGCGGACACGAGCAGTACTTC.

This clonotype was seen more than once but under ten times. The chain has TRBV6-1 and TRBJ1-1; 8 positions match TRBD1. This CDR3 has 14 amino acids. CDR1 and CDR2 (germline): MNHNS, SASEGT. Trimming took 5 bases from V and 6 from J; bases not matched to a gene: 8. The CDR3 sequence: CASSPLTGEAEAFF. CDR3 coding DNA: TGTGCCAGCAGTCCATTGACAGGGGAGGCTGAAGCTTTCTTT.

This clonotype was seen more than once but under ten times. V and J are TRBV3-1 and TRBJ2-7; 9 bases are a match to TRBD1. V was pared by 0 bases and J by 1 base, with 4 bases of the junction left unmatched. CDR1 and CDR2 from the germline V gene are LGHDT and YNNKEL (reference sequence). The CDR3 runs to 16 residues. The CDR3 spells CASSQDGTGFSYEQYF. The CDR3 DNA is TGTGCCAGCAGCCAAGACGGGACAGGGTTTTCCTACGAGCAGTACTTC.

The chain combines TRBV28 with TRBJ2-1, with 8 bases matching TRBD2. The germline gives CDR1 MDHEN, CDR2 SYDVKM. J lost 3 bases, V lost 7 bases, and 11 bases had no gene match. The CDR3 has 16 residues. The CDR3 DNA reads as TGTGCCAGCAAAACCTATAGCGGGGCCAACTACAATGAGCAGTTCTTC. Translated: CASKTYSGANYNEQFF.

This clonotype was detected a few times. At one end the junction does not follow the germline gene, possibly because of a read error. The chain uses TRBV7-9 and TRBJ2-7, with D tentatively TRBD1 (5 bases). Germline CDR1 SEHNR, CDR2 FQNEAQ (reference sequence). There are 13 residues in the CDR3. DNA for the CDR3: TGTGCCAGCAGCTTTGACAGTCCCTACGGGCAGTACTTC. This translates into CASSFDSPYGQYF.

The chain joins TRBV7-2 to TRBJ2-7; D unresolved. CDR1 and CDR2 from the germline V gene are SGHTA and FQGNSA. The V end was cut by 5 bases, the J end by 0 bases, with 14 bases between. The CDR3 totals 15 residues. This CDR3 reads CASSALLHNSYEQYF. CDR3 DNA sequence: TGTGCCAGCAGCGCCCTGCTCCATAACTCCTACGAGCAGTACTTC.

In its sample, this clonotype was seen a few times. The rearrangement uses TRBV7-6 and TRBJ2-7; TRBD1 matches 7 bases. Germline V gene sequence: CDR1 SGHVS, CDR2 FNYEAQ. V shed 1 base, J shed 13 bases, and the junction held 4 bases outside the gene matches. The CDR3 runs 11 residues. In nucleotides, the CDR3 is TGTGCCAGCAGCTTAGGAGGGACAGTCTACTTC. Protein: CASSLGGTVYF.

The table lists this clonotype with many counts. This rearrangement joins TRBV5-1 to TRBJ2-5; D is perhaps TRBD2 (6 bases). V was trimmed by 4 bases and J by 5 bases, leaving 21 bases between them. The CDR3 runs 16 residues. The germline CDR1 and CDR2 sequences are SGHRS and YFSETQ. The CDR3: CASSLGTSSRGETQYF. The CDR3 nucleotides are TGCGCCAGCAGCCTCGGGACTTCCTCTCGGGGTGAGACCCAGTACTTC.

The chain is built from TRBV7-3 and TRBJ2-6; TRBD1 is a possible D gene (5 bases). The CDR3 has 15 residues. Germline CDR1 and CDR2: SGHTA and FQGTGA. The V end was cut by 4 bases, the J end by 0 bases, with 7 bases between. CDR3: CASSYQGSGANVLTF. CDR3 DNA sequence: TGTGCCAGCAGCTACCAGGGCTCTGGGGCCAACGTCCTGACTTTC.

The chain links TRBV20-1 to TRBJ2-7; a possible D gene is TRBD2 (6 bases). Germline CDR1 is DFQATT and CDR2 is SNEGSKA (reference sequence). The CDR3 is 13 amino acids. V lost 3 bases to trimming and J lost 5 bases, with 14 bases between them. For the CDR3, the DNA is TGCAGTGCTAGGGAGGGTGCCTTACACGAGCAGTACTTC. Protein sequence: CSAREGALHEQYF.

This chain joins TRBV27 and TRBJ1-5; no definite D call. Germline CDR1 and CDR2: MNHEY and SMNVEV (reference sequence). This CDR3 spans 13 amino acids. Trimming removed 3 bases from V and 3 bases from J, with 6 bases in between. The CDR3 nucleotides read TGTGCCAGCAGTTTTACCTACAATCAGCCCCAGCATTTT. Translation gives CASSFTYNQPQHF.

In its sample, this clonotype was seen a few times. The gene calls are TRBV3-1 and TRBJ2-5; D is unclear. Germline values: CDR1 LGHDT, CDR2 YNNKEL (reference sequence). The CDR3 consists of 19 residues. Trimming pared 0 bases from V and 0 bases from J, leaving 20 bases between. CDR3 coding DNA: TGTGCCAGCAGCCAAGAAGGGCCCTCCTGGTTCCCGTACCAAGAGACCCAGTACTTC. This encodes CASSQEGPSWFPYQETQYF.

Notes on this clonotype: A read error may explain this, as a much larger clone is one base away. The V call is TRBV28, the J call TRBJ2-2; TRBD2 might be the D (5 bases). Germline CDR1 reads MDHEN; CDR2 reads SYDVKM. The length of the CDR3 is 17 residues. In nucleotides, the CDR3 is TGTGCCAGCAGCGCCCCAAAGGGAAATCGCCTTGCCGGGGAGCTGTCTTTT. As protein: CASSAPKGNRLAGELSF.

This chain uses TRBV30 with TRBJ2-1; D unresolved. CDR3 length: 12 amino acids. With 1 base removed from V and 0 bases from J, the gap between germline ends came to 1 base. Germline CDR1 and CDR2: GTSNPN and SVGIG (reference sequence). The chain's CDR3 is CAWSDSYNEQFF. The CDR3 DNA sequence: TGTGCCTGGAGTGACTCCTACAATGAGCAGTTCTTC.

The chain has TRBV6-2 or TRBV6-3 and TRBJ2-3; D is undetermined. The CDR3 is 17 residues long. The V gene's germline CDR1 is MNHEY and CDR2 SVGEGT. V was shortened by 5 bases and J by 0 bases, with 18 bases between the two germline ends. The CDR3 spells CASSPLWIQSSTDTQYF. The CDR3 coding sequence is TGTGCCAGCAGTCCTCTATGGATCCAATCTAGCACAGATACGCAGTATTTT.

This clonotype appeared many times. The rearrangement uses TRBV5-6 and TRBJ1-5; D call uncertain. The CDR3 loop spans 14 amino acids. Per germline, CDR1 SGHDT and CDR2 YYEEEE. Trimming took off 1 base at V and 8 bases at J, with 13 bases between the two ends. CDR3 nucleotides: TGTGCCAGCAGCTTGCTGTCAGCCTCGGAGCCCCAGCATTTT. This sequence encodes CASSLLSASEPQHF.

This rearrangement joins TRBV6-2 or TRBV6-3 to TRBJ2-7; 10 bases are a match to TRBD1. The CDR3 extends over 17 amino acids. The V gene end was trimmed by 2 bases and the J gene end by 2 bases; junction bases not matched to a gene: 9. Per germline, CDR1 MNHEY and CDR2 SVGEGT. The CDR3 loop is CASSYPIPGQGTYEQYF. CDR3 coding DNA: TGTGCCAGCAGTTACCCAATCCCGGGACAGGGGACCTACGAGCAGTACTTC.